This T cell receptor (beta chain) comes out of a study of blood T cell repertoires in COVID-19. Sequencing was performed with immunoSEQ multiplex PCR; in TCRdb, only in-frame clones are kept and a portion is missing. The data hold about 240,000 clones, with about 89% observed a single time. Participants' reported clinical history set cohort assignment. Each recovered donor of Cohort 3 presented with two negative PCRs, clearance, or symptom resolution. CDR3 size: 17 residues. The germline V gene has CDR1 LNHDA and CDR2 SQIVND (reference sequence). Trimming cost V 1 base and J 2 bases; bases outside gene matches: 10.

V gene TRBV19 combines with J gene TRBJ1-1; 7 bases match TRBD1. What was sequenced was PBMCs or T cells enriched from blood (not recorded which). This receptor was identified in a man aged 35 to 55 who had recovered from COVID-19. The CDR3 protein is CASSIVTPDRRNTEAFF. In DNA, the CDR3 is TGTGCCAGTAGTATAGTTACCCCGGACAGGCGAAACACTGAAGCTTTCTTT.